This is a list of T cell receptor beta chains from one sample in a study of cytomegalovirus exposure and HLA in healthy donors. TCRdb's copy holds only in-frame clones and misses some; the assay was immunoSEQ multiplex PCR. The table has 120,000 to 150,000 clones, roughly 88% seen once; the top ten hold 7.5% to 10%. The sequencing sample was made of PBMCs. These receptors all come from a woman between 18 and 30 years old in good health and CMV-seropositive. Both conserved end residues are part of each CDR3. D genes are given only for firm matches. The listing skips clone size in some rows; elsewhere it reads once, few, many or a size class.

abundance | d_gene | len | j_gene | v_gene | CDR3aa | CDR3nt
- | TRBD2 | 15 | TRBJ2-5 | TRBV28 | CASSLRLAGLETQYF | TGTGCCAGCAGTTTACGACTAGCGGGGTTGGAGACCCAGTACTTC
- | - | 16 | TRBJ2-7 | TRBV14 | CASSQDLREPDAEQYF | TGTGCCAGCAGCCAAGATCTCCGGGAGCCCGATGCCGAGCAGTACTTC
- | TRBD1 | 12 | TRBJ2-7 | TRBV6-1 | CAGGQGRHEQYF | TGTGCCGGGGGACAGGGACGACACGAGCAGTACTTC
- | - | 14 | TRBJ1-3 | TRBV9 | CASSNDRSRNTIYF | TGTGCCAGCAGCAATGACAGAAGTAGAAACACCATATATTTT
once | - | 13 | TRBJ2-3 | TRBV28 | CASSSPGGGTQYF | TGTGCCAGCAGTTCCCCAGGGGGAGGTACGCAGTATTTT
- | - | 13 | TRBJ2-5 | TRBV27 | CASSPRGGETQYF | TGTGCCAGCAGTCCAAGAGGTGGGGAGACCCAGTACTTC
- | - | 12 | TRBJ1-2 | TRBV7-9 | CASSFRVYGYTF | TGTGCCAGCAGCTTTCGAGTCTATGGCTACACCTTC
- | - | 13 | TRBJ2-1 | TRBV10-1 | CASPGRVYNEQFF | TGCGCCAGCCCCGGCAGGGTCTACAATGAGCAGTTCTTC
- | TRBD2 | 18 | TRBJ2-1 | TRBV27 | CASSLRGITSGRLNEQFF | TGTGCCAGCAGTTTACGGGGAATCACTAGCGGGAGGCTAAATGAGCAGTTCTTC
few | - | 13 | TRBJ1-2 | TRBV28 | CASSLQGQGPHTF | TGTGCCAGCAGTTTACAGGGCCAGGGGCCCCACACCTTC
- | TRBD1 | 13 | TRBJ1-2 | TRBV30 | CAWNFDRDYGYTF | TGTGCCTGGAATTTCGACAGGGATTATGGCTACACCTTC
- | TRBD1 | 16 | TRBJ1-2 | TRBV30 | CAWKARSRGPSAGYTF | TGTGCCTGGAAGGCCCGTTCCAGGGGGCCATCGGCTGGCTACACCTTC
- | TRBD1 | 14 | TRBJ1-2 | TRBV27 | CASKPDRAGYGYTF | TGTGCCAGCAAACCGGACAGGGCCGGTTATGGCTACACCTTC
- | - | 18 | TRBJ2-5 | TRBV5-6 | CASSLWRGGSPTTETQYF | TGTGCCAGCAGCTTGTGGCGTGGCGGCAGCCCTACAACCGAGACCCAGTACTTC
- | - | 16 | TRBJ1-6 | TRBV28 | CASSLIIGRGDSPLHF | TGTGCCAGCAGCCTTATTATAGGCAGGGGAGACTCACCCCTCCACTTT
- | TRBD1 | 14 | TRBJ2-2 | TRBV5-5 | CASSWTGNTGELFF | TGTGCCAGCAGCTGGACAGGAAACACCGGGGAGCTGTTTTTT
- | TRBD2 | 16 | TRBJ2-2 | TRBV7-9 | CASSLRGTSSTGELFF | TGTGCCAGCAGCTTACGTGGGACTAGCAGCACCGGGGAGCTGTTTTTT
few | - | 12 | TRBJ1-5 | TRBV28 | CASGQLNQPQHF | TGTGCCAGCGGACAACTGAATCAGCCCCAGCATTTT
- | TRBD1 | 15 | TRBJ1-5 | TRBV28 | CASRSGQALNQPQHF | TGTGCCAGCAGATCCGGACAGGCACTAAATCAGCCCCAGCATTTT
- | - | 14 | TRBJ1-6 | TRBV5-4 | CASSLTANNSPLHF | TGTGCCAGCAGCTTGACAGCTAATAATTCACCCCTCCACTTT
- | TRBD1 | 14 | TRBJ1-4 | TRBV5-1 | CASSELGQGEKLFF | TGCGCCAGCAGCGAACTGGGACAGGGAGAAAAACTGTTTTTT
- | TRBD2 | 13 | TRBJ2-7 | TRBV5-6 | CASSPAGGSEQYF | TGTGCCAGCAGCCCGGCGGGGGGTTCCGAGCAGTACTTC
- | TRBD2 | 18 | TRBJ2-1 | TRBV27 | CASSLWGLAGVEGNEQFF | TGTGCCAGCAGTTTATGGGGACTAGCGGGAGTCGAGGGCAATGAGCAGTTCTTC
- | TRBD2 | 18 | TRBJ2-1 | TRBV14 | CASSQGPYWTSGYNEQFF | TGTGCCAGCAGCCAAGGGCCCTACTGGACTAGCGGTTACAATGAGCAGTTCTTC
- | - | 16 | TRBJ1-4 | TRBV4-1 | CASSSRQPPANEKLFF | TGCGCCAGCAGCTCCCGACAGCCACCGGCTAATGAAAAACTGTTTTTT
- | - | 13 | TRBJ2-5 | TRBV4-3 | CASSQSREETQYF | TGCGCCAGCAGCCAATCCAGGGAAGAGACCCAGTACTTC
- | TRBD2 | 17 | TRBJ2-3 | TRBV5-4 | CASGGLAGGHNTDTQYF | TGTGCCAGCGGCGGACTAGCGGGGGGGCATAATACAGATACGCAGTATTTT
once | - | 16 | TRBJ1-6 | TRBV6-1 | CASSEAVSPRDSPLHF | TGTGCCAGCAGTGAAGCGGTCTCCCCGAGGGATTCACCCCTCCACTTT
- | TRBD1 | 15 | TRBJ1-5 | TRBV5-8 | CASSLAITGGQPQHF | TGTGCCAGCAGCTTGGCTATCACAGGGGGCCAGCCCCAGCATTTT
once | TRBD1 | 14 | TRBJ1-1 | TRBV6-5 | CASRRQGWNTEAFF | TGTGCCAGCAGACGACAGGGGTGGAACACTGAAGCTTTCTTT
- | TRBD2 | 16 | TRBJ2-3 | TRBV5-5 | CASSLGLADNTDTQYF | TGTGCCAGCAGCTTGGGGCTAGCGGACAACACAGATACGCAGTATTTT
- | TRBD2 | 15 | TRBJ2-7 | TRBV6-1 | CASREGLAGSYEQYF | TGTGCCAGCAGGGAAGGACTAGCGGGGTCCTACGAGCAGTACTTC
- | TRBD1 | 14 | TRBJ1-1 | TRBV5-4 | CASSLEAGGTEAFF | TGTGCCAGCAGCTTGGAGGCAGGGGGAACTGAAGCTTTCTTT
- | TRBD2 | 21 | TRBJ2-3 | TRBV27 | CASAPFPPGLAGGASTDTQYF | TGTGCCAGCGCCCCATTCCCACCGGGACTAGCGGGGGGAGCTAGCACAGATACGCAGTATTTT
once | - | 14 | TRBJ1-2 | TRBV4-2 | CASSQEGTPYGYTF | TGTGCCAGCAGCCAAGAGGGGACACCATATGGCTACACCTTC
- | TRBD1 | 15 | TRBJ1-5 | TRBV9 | CASSLTGGGNQPQHF | TGTGCCAGCAGCCTGACAGGGGGTGGCAATCAGCCCCAGCATTTT
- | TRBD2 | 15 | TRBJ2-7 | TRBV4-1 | CASSQGLADSYEQYF | TGCGCCAGCAGCCAAGGACTAGCGGACTCCTACGAGCAGTACTTC
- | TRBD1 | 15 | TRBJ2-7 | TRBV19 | CASSIEAGGQYEQYF | TGTGCCAGTAGTATTGAGGCAGGGGGCCAATACGAGCAGTACTTC
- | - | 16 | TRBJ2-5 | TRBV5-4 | CASSDPGRGSPETQYF | TGTGCCAGCAGCGACCCGGGTCGGGGATCCCCAGAGACCCAGTACTTC
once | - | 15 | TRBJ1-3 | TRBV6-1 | CASSALGGSGNTIYF | TGTGCCAGCAGTGCCTTGGGGGGCTCTGGAAACACCATATATTTT
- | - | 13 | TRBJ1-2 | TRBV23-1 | CASSQSVVYGYTF | TGCGCCAGCAGTCAATCTGTCGTCTATGGCTACACCTTC
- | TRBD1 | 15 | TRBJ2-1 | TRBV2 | CASNLGQGRNNEQFF | TGTGCCAGCAACCTGGGACAGGGCCGTAACAATGAGCAGTTCTTC